This TCR beta chain is drawn from a study of blood T cells in healthy people across ages. Broader study findings: With donor CMV status unknown, expanded clonotype changes were possibly confounded. The study could not conclusively compare naive and antigen-experienced cells, given its unsorted PBMCs.

A second PCR, run for roughly 7 to 12 cycles, used a sample-barcoded 5' primer plus a J-beta primer mix. Each single sample gave us at least 3 million CDR3-containing paired-end reads. Each CDR3 protein is one row after TCRdb ran MiXCR on the 5' RACE reads. In the table there are fewer than 750,000 distinct CDR3 sequences, around 52% of which are singletons. Germline CDR1 MNHEY, CDR2 SVGAGI. The CDR3 has 17 residues. Trimming took off 0 bases at V and 0 bases at J, with 14 bases between the two ends. The table lists this clonotype with many counts. The antigen is undetermined. The study isolated at least 6.5 million PBMCs from each sample.

The sequence was obtained from a woman aged 80 or over in good health. Sequenced sample: blood. This chain links TRBV6-5 with TRBJ1-2; possibly TRBD1 for D (6 bases). CDR3 bases: TGTGCCAGCAGTTACTCAGCTTTCACAGGGACTAACTATGGCTACACCTTC. Encoded protein: CASSYSAFTGTNYGYTF.